This T cell receptor (beta chain) originates from a study of T cell responses to AZD1222 COVID-19 vaccine. Study findings and constraints: Vaccine-associated CD4 TCRs ranged over spike, dominating at 160-218 and 743-854.

With respect to this clone: What it binds is not known.

This CDR3 comprises 15 residues. V was pared by 5 bases and J by 1 base, with 4 bases of the junction left unmatched. CDR1 is MNHEY and CDR2 is SVGAGI in the germline V gene. Repertoires were generated with immunoSEQ multiplex PCR, while TCRdb's copy carries only in-frame clones and drops some. This sample yields 150,000 to 200,000 clones, of which 94% are seen a single time; roughly 1.7% belongs to the top ten. The rearrangement uses TRBV6-5 and TRBJ1-5; the match to TRBD1 covers 8 bases. The sample in question was peripheral blood, obtained 28 days after the second AZD1222 dose. The receptor was derived from an adult who received the AZD1222 COVID-19 vaccine. For the CDR3, the DNA is TGTGCCAGCAGTCGACAGGGGACGAGCAATCAGCCCCAGCATTTT. This encodes CASSRQGTSNQPQHF.